This entry concerns a single TCR beta chain. Its antigen is not yet known. No much larger clonotype is one base removed from it; base qualities were not supplied. This entry comes from a study of blood T cell repertoires in COVID-19 (TCRdb year 2020). For context, the study as a whole: The collaborator samples originated in the United States, Italy and Spain and spanned the acute and convalescent phases of COVID-19. The material from the prospective study consisted of cDNA or gDNA derived from T cells, B-cell-depleted T cells, or PBMCs. Deeply sampled blood TCRbeta repertoires from subjects exposed to, actively infected with, or recovered from COVID-19 were included in the dataset. The repertoires were made available in a free public database intended to serve as a resource for research on the immune response to SARS-CoV-2. The samples were drawn from two sources: the first 160 participants of the ongoing ImmuneRACE study, and fewer than 1,500 subjects contributed by 6 global collaborators. A de-identified subject ID, COVID-19 status, age in years and sex were almost always included in the sample metadata. Where available, HLA class I and class II types were obtained from metadata supplied by the sample provider rather than from assay-based typing. Overall study results and their limits: The quantity of clinical and demographic metadata differed by source and by participant and was supplied without curation.

The collaborating institutions used their own protocols to collect whole blood in K2EDTA tubes. For TCRbeta analysis, collaborators shipped samples in one of three forms: frozen whole blood, isolated PBMCs, or DNA extracted from either of those sample types. The CDR1 and CDR2 encoded by the germline V gene (reference sequence) are SGHKS and YYEKEE. V gives up 2 bases and J gives up 3 bases, and the segment between their germline ends measures 26 bases. From the cysteine up to the phenylalanine, the CDR3 has a length of 19 residues. This entry keeps only the CDR3 DNA: 57 bases, framed from base 1. The immunoSEQ Assay, a bias-controlled multiplex PCR, was used to amplify TCRbeta CDR3 regions from genomic DNA. On the authors' methods: The number of nucleated cells in each sample was estimated by amplification of reference gene primers within the assay. To quantify the absolute abundance of each unique TCRbeta CDR3 rearrangement, sequence reads were collapsed and filtered. For each sample, productive Simpson clonality was calculated by taking the square root of Simpson's diversity index across productive rearrangements. This is the immuneACCESS table as TCRdb keeps it, with only in-frame sequences that have V and J called. A part of the clones is gone; compared with another copy, unresolved V genes explain less than half, and the rest is unexplained. The DNA gave D and trimming, while V, J and clone size come from that table. This sample holds around 64,000 clones; roughly 87% were observed only once. Around a fifth of the sample is in the top ten clones.

The sequenced material came from peripheral blood. The source is an elderly woman with acute or convalescent COVID-19. Recombination connected TRBV5-5 to TRBJ1-1, and TRBD1 may be the D gene, going by 5 matching bases. The DNA sequence is as follows: TGTGCCAGCAGCTTATGGCCCCAGGGCCTTAGTGCCCAACACACTGAAGCTTTCTTT. This translates into CASSLWPQGLSAQHTEAFF.